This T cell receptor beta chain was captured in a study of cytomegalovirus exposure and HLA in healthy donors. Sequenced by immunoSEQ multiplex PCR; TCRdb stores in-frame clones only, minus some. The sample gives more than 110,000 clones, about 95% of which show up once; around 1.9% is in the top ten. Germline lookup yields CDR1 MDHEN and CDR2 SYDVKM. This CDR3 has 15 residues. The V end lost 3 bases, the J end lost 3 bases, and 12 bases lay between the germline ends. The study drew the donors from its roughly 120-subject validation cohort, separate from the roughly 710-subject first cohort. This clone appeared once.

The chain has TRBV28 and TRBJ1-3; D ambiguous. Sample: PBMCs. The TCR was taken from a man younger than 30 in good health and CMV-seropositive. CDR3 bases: TGTGCCAGCAGTTTTCGCGGGATTAATGGAAACACCATATATTTT. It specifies CASSFRGINGNTIYF.